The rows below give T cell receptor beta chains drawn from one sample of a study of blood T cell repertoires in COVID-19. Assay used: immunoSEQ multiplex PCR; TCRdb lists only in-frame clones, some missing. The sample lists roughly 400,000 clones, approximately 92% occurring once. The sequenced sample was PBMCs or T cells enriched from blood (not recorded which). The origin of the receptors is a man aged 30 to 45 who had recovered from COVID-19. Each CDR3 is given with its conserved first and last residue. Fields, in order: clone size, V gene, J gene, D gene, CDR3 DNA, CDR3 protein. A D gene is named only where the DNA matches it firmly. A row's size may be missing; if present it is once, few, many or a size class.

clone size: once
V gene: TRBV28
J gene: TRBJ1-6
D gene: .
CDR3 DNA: TGTGCCAGCAGGGGGGGGAGGGCGCAGAGCTCCTATAATTCACCCCTCCACTTT
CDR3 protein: CASRGGRAQSSYNSPLHF

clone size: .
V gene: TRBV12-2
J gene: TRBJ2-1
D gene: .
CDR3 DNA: TGTGCAAGTCGCTTAGGGCCCCGGGATGCCTACAATGAGCAGTTCTTC
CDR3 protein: CASRLGPRDAYNEQFF

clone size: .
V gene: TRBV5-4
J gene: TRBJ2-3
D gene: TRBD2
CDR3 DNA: TGTGCCAGCAGCCCCGGGAGTAGCGGGAGTCATACGCAGTATTTT
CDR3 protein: CASSPGSSGSHTQYF

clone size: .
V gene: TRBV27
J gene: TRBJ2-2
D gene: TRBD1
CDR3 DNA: TGTGCCAGCAGTTTAGCGGACAGGGATGGCGGGGAGCTGTTTTTT
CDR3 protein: CASSLADRDGGELFF

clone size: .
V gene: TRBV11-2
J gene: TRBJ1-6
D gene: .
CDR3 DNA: TGTGCCAGCAGCTTGGGTCCGTTGGGGAGCTCACCCCTCCACTTT
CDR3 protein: CASSLGPLGSSPLHF

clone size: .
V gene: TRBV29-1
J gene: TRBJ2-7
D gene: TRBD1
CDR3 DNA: TGCAGCGTAGCTCGGACAGGCCTCACCTACGAGCAGTACTTC
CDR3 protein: CSVARTGLTYEQYF

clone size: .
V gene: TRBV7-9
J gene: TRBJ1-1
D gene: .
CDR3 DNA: TGTGCCAGCAGTCACACAATCGAGGGGAACACTGAAGCTTTCTTT
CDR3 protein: CASSHTIEGNTEAFF

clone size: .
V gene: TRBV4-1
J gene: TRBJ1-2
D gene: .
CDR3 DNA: TGCGCCAGCAGCCAAGCCTCAGCGACTATCTATGGCTACACCTTC
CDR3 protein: CASSQASATIYGYTF

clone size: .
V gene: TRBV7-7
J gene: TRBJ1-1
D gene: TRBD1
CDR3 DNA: TGTGCTAGCAGTCCAGCCGGGACAGCCATGAACACTGAAGCTTTCTTT
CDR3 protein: CASSPAGTAMNTEAFF

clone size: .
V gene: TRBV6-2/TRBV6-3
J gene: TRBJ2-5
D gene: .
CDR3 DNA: TGTGCCAGCAGTTACTTTTCAGGGTTGCAGACCCAGTACTTC
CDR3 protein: CASSYFSGLQTQYF

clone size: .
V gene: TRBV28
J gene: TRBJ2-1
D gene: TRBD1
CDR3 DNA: TGTGCCAGCAGAATGCAGGGGACAGGGAGCTACAATGAGCAGTTCTTC
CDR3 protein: CASRMQGTGSYNEQFF

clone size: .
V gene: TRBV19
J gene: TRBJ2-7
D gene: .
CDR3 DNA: TGTGCCAGTAGTCCAGGACAGTATGGGTCCTACGAGCAGTACTTC
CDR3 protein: CASSPGQYGSYEQYF

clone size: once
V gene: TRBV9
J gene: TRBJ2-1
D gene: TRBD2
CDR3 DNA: TGTGCCAGCAGCGTAGCCTCCGGGACTAGCGGAGTTCGCTCCTACAATGAGCAGTTCTTC
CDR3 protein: CASSVASGTSGVRSYNEQFF

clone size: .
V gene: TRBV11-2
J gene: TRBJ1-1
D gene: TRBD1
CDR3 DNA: TGTGCCAGCAGCCAATACCCCAGGGGGCTGAACACTGAAGCTTTCTTT
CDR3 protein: CASSQYPRGLNTEAFF

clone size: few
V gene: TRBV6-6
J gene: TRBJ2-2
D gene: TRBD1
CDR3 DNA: TGTGCCAGCAGGGGACGGACAGGGGGCACCGGGGAGCTGTTTTTT
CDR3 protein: CASRGRTGGTGELFF

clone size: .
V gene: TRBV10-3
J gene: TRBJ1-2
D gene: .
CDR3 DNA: TGTGCCATCAGTGATGGCACAGGGAGCTATGGCTACACCTTC
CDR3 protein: CAISDGTGSYGYTF

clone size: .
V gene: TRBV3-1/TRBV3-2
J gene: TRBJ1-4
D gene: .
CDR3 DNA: TGTGCCAGCAGCCTCCAGGGACTGAATGAAAAACTGTTTTTT
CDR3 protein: CASSLQGLNEKLFF

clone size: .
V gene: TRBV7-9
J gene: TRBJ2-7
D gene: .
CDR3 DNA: TGTGCCAGCAGCCAATGGGCCGGCAGGGGCCACGAGCAGTACTTC
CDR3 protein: CASSQWAGRGHEQYF

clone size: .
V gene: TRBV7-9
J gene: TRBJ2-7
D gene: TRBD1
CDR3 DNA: TGTGCCAGCAGCTTAATGGGACAGAGGCTCCCCTACGAGCAGTACTTC
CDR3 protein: CASSLMGQRLPYEQYF

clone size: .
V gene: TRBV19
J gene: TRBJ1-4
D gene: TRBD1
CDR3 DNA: TGTGCCAGTAGTCCTGGACAGGCGAATGAAAAACTGTTTTTT
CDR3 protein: CASSPGQANEKLFF

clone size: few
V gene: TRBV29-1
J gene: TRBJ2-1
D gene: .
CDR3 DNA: TGCAGCGTTGAGCGACAGTTTACCACCTACAATGAGCAGTTCTTC
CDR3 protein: CSVERQFTTYNEQFF

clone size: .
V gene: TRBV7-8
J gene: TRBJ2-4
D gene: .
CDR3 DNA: TGTGCCAGCAGCCTACTCAGGGGAGCCAAAAACATTCAGTACTTC
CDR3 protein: CASSLLRGAKNIQYF

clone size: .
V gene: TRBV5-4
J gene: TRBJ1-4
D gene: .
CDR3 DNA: TGTGCCAGCAGCAGCCAGGGTACGACTAATGAAAAACTGTTTTTT
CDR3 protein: CASSSQGTTNEKLFF

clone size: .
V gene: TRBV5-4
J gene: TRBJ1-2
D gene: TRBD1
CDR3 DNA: TGTGCCAGCAGATCACAGGGGACCAACTATGGCTACACCTTC
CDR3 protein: CASRSQGTNYGYTF

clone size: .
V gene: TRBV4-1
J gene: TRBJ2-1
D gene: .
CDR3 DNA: TGCGCCAGCAGCCAACCCTCGGGGGTGACTGAGCAGTTCTTC
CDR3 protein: CASSQPSGVTEQFF

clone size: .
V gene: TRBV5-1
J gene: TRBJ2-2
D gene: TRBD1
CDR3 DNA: TGCGCCAGCAGTTATACAGGGGGCGTACTTGGAACCGGGGAGCTGTTTTTT
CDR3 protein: CASSYTGGVLGTGELFF

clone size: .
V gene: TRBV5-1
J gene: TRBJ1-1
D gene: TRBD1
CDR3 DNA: TGCGCCAGCAGCTCGGGACAGGGCGGTACTGAAGCTTTCTTT
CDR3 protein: CASSSGQGGTEAFF

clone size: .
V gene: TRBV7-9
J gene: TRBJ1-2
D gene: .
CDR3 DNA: TGTGCCAGCAGCTTAAATGGGGGCGATGGCTACACCTTC
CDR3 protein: CASSLNGGDGYTF

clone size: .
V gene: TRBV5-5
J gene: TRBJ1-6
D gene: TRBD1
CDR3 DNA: TGTGCCAGCAGCTTGGGCGCAGGGGACGGGACAGAGAGTAATTCACCCCTCCACTTT
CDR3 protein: CASSLGAGDGTESNSPLHF

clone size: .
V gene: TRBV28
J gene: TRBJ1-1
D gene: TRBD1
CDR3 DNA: TGTGCCAGCAGTCCCCGGACAGGGGCTTTCTTT
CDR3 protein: CASSPRTGAFF

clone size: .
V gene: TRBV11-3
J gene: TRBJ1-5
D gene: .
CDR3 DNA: TGTGCCAGCAGCTTAGATCCCCCACAGAATAGCAATCAGCCCCAGCATTTT
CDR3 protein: CASSLDPPQNSNQPQHF

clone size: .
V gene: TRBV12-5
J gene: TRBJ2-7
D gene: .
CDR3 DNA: TGTGCTAGTGGTTCCCGAGCCGAATCCTACGAGCAGTACTTC
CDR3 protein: CASGSRAESYEQYF

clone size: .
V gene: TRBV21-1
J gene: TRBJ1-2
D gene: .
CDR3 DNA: TGTGCCAGCATCGACAGGGGAGAGGGCTACACCTTC
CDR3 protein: CASIDRGEGYTF

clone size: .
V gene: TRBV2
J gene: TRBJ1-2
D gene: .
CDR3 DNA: TGTGCCAGCCAACGAAGGGGCTACTATGGCTACACCTTC
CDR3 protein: CASQRRGYYGYTF

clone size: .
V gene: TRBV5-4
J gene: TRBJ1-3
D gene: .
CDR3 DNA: TGTGCCAGCAGCTCGGCAGGGGCGCGTGGAAACACCATATATTTT
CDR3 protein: CASSSAGARGNTIYF

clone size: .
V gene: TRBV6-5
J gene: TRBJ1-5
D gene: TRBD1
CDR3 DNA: TGTGCCAGCAGTTACGGGACAGAGGGAAATCAGCCCCAGCATTTT
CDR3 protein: CASSYGTEGNQPQHF

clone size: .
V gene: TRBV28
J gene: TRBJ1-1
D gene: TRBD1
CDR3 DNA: TGTGCCAGCAGTTCATATGACAGGGGAGGTTCTGAAGCTTTCTTT
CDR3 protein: CASSSYDRGGSEAFF

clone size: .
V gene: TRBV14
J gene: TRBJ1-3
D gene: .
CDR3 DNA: TGTGCCAGCAGCCGCAGGGTTTACACCATATATTTT
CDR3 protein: CASSRRVYTIYF

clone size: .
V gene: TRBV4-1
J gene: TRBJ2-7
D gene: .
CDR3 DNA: TGCGCCAGCAGCCAAGAAACTACCGGGGGATACGAGCAGTACTTC
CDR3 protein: CASSQETTGGYEQYF

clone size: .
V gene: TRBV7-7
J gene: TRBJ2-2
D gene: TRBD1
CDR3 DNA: TGTGCTAGCAGCTTAAGCAGGGGGCTATCCGGGGAGCTGTTTTTT
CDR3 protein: CASSLSRGLSGELFF

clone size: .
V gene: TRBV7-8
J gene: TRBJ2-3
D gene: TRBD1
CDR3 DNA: TGTGCCAGCAGCTTAGTGGACAGGGGCACAGATACGCAGTATTTT
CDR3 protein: CASSLVDRGTDTQYF